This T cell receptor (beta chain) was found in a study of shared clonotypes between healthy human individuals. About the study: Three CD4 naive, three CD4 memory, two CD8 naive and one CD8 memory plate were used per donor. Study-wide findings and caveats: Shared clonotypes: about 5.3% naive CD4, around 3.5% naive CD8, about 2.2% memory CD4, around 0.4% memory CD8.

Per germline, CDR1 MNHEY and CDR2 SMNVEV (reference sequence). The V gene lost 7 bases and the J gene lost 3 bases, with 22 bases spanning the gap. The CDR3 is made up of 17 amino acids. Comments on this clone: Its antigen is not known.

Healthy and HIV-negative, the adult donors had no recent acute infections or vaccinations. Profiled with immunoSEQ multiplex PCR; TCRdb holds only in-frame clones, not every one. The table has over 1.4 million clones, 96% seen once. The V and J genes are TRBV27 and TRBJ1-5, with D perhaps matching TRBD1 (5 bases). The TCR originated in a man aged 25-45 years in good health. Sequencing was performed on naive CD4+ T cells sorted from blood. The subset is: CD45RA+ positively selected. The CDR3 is CASTKSGVTENNQPQHF. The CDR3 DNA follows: TGTGCCAGCACAAAATCGGGGGTTACGGAAAACAATCAGCCCCAGCATTTT.